This T cell receptor beta chain was identified in a study of blood T cell repertoires in COVID-19. Turning to the study itself: Some COVID-19 samples were acute and others convalescent; all came from the United States, Italy and Spain.

In this sample, this clone turned up once. CDR1 and CDR2 from the germline V gene are GTSNPN and SVGIG (reference sequence). The CDR3 contains 13 residues. With 1 base removed from V and 2 bases from J, the gap between germline ends came to 8 bases. Repertoires were generated with immunoSEQ multiplex PCR, while TCRdb's copy carries only in-frame clones and drops some. There are 35,000 to 45,000 clones in the sample; roughly 73% occur only once, and about 26% lies in the top ten. This chain joins TRBV30 and TRBJ1-2; D is unclear. The sequencing sample was made of peripheral blood. The receptor's source is a woman aged 65 to 85 with acute or convalescent COVID-19. The DNA of the CDR3 is TGTGCCTGGAGTGCCTCGAGGAACTATGGCTACACCTTC. Its protein is CAWSASRNYGYTF.